These 18 T cell receptor beta chains share one sample of origin, sequenced in a study of blood T cell repertoires in COVID-19. Profiled with immunoSEQ multiplex PCR; TCRdb holds only in-frame clones, not every one. The table has a few hundred thousand clones, about 90% seen once; the top ten hold about 0.93%. The sample taken for sequencing was PBMCs or T cells enriched from blood (not recorded which). The receptor set was obtained from a woman aged 30 to 39 who had recovered from COVID-19.

The rearrangement joins TRBV30 to TRBJ2-6; no definite D call. The CDR3 loop spans 19 amino acids. Trimming removed 0 bases from V and 2 bases from J, with 20 bases in between. From germline, CDR1 is GTSNPN and CDR2 SVGIG (reference sequence). CDR3 residues: CAWSVLGYRALAGANVLTF. In DNA, the CDR3 is TGTGCCTGGAGTGTACTCGGGTACCGAGCTCTGGCTGGGGCCAACGTCCTGACTTTC.

The chain carries TRBV19 and TRBJ2-7; 11 nucleotides line up with TRBD1. V dropped 5 bases and J dropped 3; count of bases not matched to a gene: 6. Germline lookup yields CDR1 LNHDA and CDR2 SQIVND (reference sequence). The CDR3 loop spans 15 amino acids. In nucleotides, the CDR3 is TGTGCCAGTAGTGCCCGGGACAGGGGGAACTACGAGCAGTACTTC. This codes for CASSARDRGNYEQYF.

The chain couples TRBV6-5 to TRBJ1-1; 7 nucleotides line up with TRBD1. V trimming: 6 bases; J trimming: 7 bases; junction bases outside the gene matches: 8. CDR1 and CDR2 from the germline V gene are MNHEY and SVGAGI. The CDR3 contains 13 residues. The CDR3 nucleotides are TGTGCCAGCAGCTGGGACAGTAGGCTTGAAGCTTTCTTT. Its translation is CASSWDSRLEAFF.

CDR3 bases: TGTGCCAGCAGCACGGGACAAAAAAGCTCCTACGAGCAGTACTTC. Translated: CASSTGQKSSYEQYF. This chain uses TRBV21-1 with TRBJ2-7; TRBD1, the D gene given by the table, was not confirmed from the DNA. TRBV21-1 is a pseudogene segment. The CDR3 has 15 residues.

The gene calls are TRBV2 and TRBJ2-5; D gene uncertain. CDR3 length: 14 residues. Germline CDR1 is SNHLY and CDR2 is FYNNEI. V lost 2 bases to trimming and J lost 5 bases, with 12 bases between them. CDR3 in DNA: TGTGCCAGCAGTGAATATCGCCCAGCGGAGACCCAGTACTTC. Translating it yields CASSEYRPAETQYF. Full variable domain (missing parts from reference TRBV2 and TRBJ2-5): EPEVTQTPSHQVTQMGQEVILRCVPISNHLYFYWYRQILGQKVEFLVSFYNNEISEKSEIFDDQFSVERPDGSNFTLKIRSTKLEDSAMYFCASSEYRPAETQYFGPGTRLLVL.

The chain recombines TRBV19 with TRBJ2-7; 8 bases agree with TRBD1. Unmatched junction bases numbered 10, after V lost 2 bases and J lost 4 bases. CDR3 length: 16 residues. The germline gives CDR1 LNHDA, CDR2 SQIVND (reference sequence). DNA of the CDR3: TGTGCCAGTAGTATACTTCCCGGGACAGGTCCTTACGAGCAGTACTTC. This codes for CASSILPGTGPYEQYF. The full variable domain, its missing parts supplied by reference TRBV19 and TRBJ2-7, is DGGITQSPKYLFRKEGQNVTLSCEQNLNHDAMYWYRQDPGQGLRLIYYSQIVNDFQKGDIAEGYSVSREKKESFPLTVTSAQKNPTAFYLCASSILPGTGPYEQYFGPGTRLTVT.

The rearrangement uses TRBV7-2 and TRBJ2-1; 10 bases fit TRBD2. This CDR3 spans 14 amino acids. V lost 2 bases, J lost 10 bases, and 5 bases stayed unmatched. CDR1 is SGHTA and CDR2 is FQGNSA in the germline V gene. This CDR3 is CASSLKRGGREQFF. As DNA, the CDR3 is TGTGCCAGCAGCTTAAAGCGGGGGGGCAGAGAGCAGTTCTTC.

This chain joins TRBV3-1 (or the pseudogene TRBV3-2) and TRBJ2-7; weak D call: TRBD1 (6 bases). V was shortened by 0 bases and J by 4 bases, with 16 bases between the two germline ends. Germline-derived CDR1 and CDR2 are LGHDT and YNNKEL (reference sequence). CDR3 length: 16 amino acids. The CDR3 bases are TGTGCCAGCAGCCAAGATTGGCGCAGGGGTGAATACGAGCAGTACTTC. It yields the protein CASSQDWRRGEYEQYF.

The genes are TRBV5-5 and TRBJ2-5, with 10 bases that match TRBD1. The CDR3 runs 18 residues. Losses at the gene ends were 4 bases for V and 1 base for J; bases not matched to a gene: 13. From germline, CDR1 is SGHKS and CDR2 YYEKEE (reference sequence). In nucleotides, the CDR3 is TGTGCCAGCAGCCTCATGCCGATGGGACAGGGGCTCCAAGAGACCCAGTACTTC. Its protein is CASSLMPMGQGLQETQYF.

This sequence joins TRBV21-1 and TRBJ1-3; the table calls TRBD1, which could not be checked here. TRBV21-1 is labeled a pseudogene. The CDR3 contains 16 residues. CDR3 bases: TGTGCCAGCAGCAAAGGGACAGCGATCTCTGGAAACACCATATATTTT. As protein: CASSKGTAISGNTIYF.

The chain has TRBV9 and TRBJ1-1; 7 nucleotides match TRBD1. This CDR3 spans 15 amino acids. The trim removed 4 bases at V and 0 bases at J, leaving 6 bases unmatched. The germline V gene has CDR1 SGDLS and CDR2 YYNGEE. CDR3 amino acids: CASSRTTGLNTEAFF. In DNA, the CDR3 is TGTGCCAGCAGCCGAACGACAGGGTTGAACACTGAAGCTTTCTTT.

This clone has just a few counts. The chain recombines TRBV12-3 or TRBV12-4 with TRBJ1-1; TRBD1 might be the D (6 bases). Trimming shortened V by 5 bases and J by 2 bases, and 9 bases separated the two germline ends. The CDR3 contains 13 residues. This chain's CDR3 is CASSQGPNTEAFF. In nucleotides, the CDR3 is TGTGCCAGCAGTCAGGGGCCTAACACTGAAGCTTTCTTT.

The rearrangement uses TRBV7-9 and TRBJ2-3, with D unresolved. CDR1 SEHNR and CDR2 FQNEAQ come from the germline V gene (reference sequence). The CDR3 covers 16 residues. V gave up 4 bases and J gave up 2 bases, with 16 bases separating them. The DNA of the CDR3 is TGTGCCAGCAGCTCCGTCCAGTTCCCCCCCACAGATACGCAGTATTTT. It encodes CASSSVQFPPTDTQYF.

The V call is TRBV19, the J call TRBJ1-6, with no clear D. Germline V gene lookup returns CDR1 LNHDA and CDR2 SQIVND (reference sequence). CDR3 length: 14 residues. V was trimmed by 5 bases and J by 10 bases, leaving 15 bases between them. In DNA, the CDR3 is TGTGCCAGTAGTCCGTCGACAAGCAGCTCACCCCTCCACTTT. Amino acids: CASSPSTSSSPLHF.

V and J are TRBV5-1 and TRBJ2-3, with D possibly being TRBD2 (7 bases). The CDR3 spans 17 residues. CDR1 and CDR2 (germline): SGHRS, YFSETQ. V was pared by 2 bases and J by 2 bases, with 18 bases between. This CDR3 reads CASSFVGGGDLTDTQYF. The CDR3 DNA reads TGCGCCAGCAGCTTCGTGGGAGGGGGGGACCTCACAGATACGCAGTATTTT.

The rearrangement uses TRBV7-2 and TRBJ1-5; perhaps TRBD1 as D (5 bases). V was cut by 5 bases and J by 5 bases, with 13 bases left in between. This CDR3 region has 14 residues. CDR1 and CDR2 from the germline V gene are SGHTA and FQGNSA. The CDR3 DNA reads as TGTGCCAGCAGCAGTAGACGGGGGGATCAGCCCCAGCATTTT. Translation: CASSSRRGDQPQHF.

For the CDR3, the DNA is TGTGCCAGCAGCCGGCTAACTAGCGGGGTCGCAGATACGCAGTATTTT. It specifies CASSRLTSGVADTQYF. V usage is TRBV7-2 and J usage is TRBJ2-3, with 10 bases fitting TRBD2. CDR1 and CDR2 (germline): SGHTA, FQGNSA. J was trimmed by 4 bases and V by 5 bases; bases with no gene match: 9. The CDR3 spans 16 residues.

The chain carries TRBV24-1 and TRBJ1-5, with D perhaps matching TRBD1 (5 bases). This CDR3 is built from 14 residues. V was pared by 3 bases and J by 2 bases, with 7 bases between. Per the germline V gene, CDR1 is KGHDR and CDR2 is SFDVKD. As DNA, the CDR3 is TGTGCCACCAGTGATCCAGGGCGCAATCAGCCCCAGCATTTT. The encoded protein is CATSDPGRNQPQHF.